Sequencing of this TCR beta chain was carried out in a study of cytomegalovirus exposure and HLA in healthy donors. Across the whole study: Some 85 million unique TCRs from HLA-typed donors were held in an early data release.

General study points: Later findings reportedly placed an Asian-associated ancestry cluster below the approximately 620-donor mean for N-insertions. A later analysis linked a missense DCLRE1C variant to TCR beta V- and J-gene trimming.

Primers: 60 Vbeta forward and 13 Jbeta reverse. The protocol was immunoSEQ multiplex PCR, while the TCRdb copy is restricted to in-frame clones and leaves out a portion. The sample carries more than 140,000 clones, about four fifths recorded once. Germline CDR1 and CDR2: KGHSH and LQKENI. This CDR3 is built from 16 residues. After removal of 0 bases from V and 4 bases from J, the junction contained 4 bases not matched to a gene. Comments on this clone: Its antigen remains unknown.

Sequenced input: PBMCs. The chain recombines TRBV18 with TRBJ1-4, with 8 bases matching TRBD1. The sequence was collected from a young man in good health and CMV-seropositive. The CDR3: CASSPPGQAYNEKLFF. DNA of the CDR3: TGTGCCAGCTCACCACCGGGACAGGCATATAATGAAAAACTGTTTTTT. Looking up the rest from reference TRBV18 and TRBJ1-4 gives the full variable domain: NAGVMQNPRHLVRRRGQEARLRCSPMKGHSHVYWYRQLPEEGLKFMVYLQKENIIDESGMPKERFSAEFPKEGPSILRIQQVVRGDSAAYFCASSPPGQAYNEKLFFGSGTQLSVL.